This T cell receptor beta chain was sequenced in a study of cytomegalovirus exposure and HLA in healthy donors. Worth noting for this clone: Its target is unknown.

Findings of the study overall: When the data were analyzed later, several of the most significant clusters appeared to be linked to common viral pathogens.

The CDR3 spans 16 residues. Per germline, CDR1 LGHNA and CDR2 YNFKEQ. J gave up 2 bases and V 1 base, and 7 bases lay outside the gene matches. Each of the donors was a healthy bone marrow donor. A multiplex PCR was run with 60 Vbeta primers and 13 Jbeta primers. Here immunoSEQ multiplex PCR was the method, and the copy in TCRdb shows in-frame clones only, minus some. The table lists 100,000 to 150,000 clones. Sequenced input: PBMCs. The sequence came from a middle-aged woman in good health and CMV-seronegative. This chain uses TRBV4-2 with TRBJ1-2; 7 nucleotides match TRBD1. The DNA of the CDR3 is TGTGCCAGCAGCCAAGTGGGCGGACAGGCGAACTATGGCTACACCTTC. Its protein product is CASSQVGGQANYGYTF.